This is a list of T cell receptor beta chains from one sample in a study of CD8 T cells in ankylosing spondylitis. TCRdb re-called the 5' RACE reads with MiXCR, one entry per CDR3 protein. The sample lists about 390,000 distinct CDR3 sequences, 20% to 25% occurring once. Sequencing was done on a sample of blood, either unsorted or a sorted T cell fraction (not recorded which). The receptors come from a male donor with ankylosing spondylitis. CDR3s include the opening cysteine and the closing phenylalanine or tryptophan. A D gene is named only where the DNA matches it firmly. A clone size is listed for some rows: how often the clone was seen (once, few, many), or a class if it is expanded.

clone_size,v_call,d_call,j_call,cdr3_nt,cdr3_aa
few,TRBV9,NA,TRBJ2-2,TGTGCCAGCGGCAGCGATGGGCGGGACCACACCGGGGAGCTGTTTTTT,CASGSDGRDHTGELFF
NA,TRBV7-2,TRBD2,TRBJ2-5,TGTGCCAGCAGCTTGCGGGAGGGCGAGACCCAGTACTTC,CASSLREGETQYF
few,TRBV7-8,TRBD2,TRBJ2-1,TGTGCCAGCAGTCCTAGCGGGATTGGATCCTACAATGAGCAGTTCTTC,CASSPSGIGSYNEQFF
NA,TRBV5-1,NA,TRBJ1-5,TGCGCCAGCAGCTCGGGAGCCTTCAATCAGCCCCAGCATTTT,CASSSGAFNQPQHF
NA,TRBV12-3/TRBV12-4,NA,TRBJ2-5,TGTGCCAGCAGTTTAGGCAGGACGGGAGAGACCCAGTACTTC,CASSLGRTGETQYF
NA,TRBV2,TRBD1,TRBJ2-5,TGTGCCAGCAACCCGGACAGGGGGGAGACCCAGTACTTC,CASNPDRGETQYF
NA,TRBV20-1,NA,TRBJ1-3,TGCAGTGCTAGAAACAACGAGGCTGGAAACACCATATATTTT,CSARNNEAGNTIYF
few,TRBV29-1,TRBD1,TRBJ2-2,TGCAGCGTAATTGACTGGACAGGGGGTTTTAACACCGGGGAGCTGTTTTTT,CSVIDWTGGFNTGELFF
few,TRBV7-8,NA,TRBJ2-7,TGTGCCAGCACCCGAGGGATTGGGCTGGGGGAGCAGTACTTC,CASTRGIGLGEQYF
few,TRBV7-2,TRBD1,TRBJ1-3,TGTGCCAGCAGCTTACAACAGGGGTTAAGTGGAAACACCATATATTTT,CASSLQQGLSGNTIYF
many,TRBV7-6,NA,TRBJ2-7,TGTGCCAGCAGCTTACGTCGAGGGACCGAGCAGTACTTC,CASSLRRGTEQYF
many,TRBV4-2,NA,TRBJ2-7,TGTGCCAGCAGCCAAGATTTAGGATCCGAGCAGTACTTC,CASSQDLGSEQYF
NA,TRBV11-3,TRBD2,TRBJ2-1,TGTGCCAGCAGTAAGAGCGGGAGGCGGGGCCATGAGCAGTTCTTC,CASSKSGRRGHEQFF
NA,TRBV20-1,NA,TRBJ1-1,TGCAGTGCTCACGAGCAGGGACCCCAGAACACTGAAGCTTTCTTT,CSAHEQGPQNTEAFF
NA,TRBV4-2,NA,TRBJ1-1,TGTGCCAGCAGCCAAGAGGAATACCTTGAAGCTTTCTTT,CASSQEEYLEAFF
NA,TRBV30,TRBD1,TRBJ2-3,TGTGCCTGGGAGGACAGGGGGAGGGATACGCAGTATTTT,CAWEDRGRDTQYF
few,TRBV12-3/TRBV12-4,TRBD1,TRBJ1-6,TGTGCCAGCGTTAGACAGGGGGCATCACCCCTCCACTTT,CASVRQGASPLHF
NA,TRBV29-1,NA,TRBJ1-1,TGCAGCGTTGGAGACATGAACACTGAAGCTTTCTTT,CSVGDMNTEAFF
few,TRBV7-2,NA,TRBJ2-7,TGTGCCAGCAGCTTTATTGGGGCTCCAGAGCAGTACTTC,CASSFIGAPEQYF
NA,TRBV12-3/TRBV12-4,TRBD1,TRBJ1-1,TGTGCCAGCAGTGTTTCCGGGACAGCCTATGAAGCTTTCTTT,CASSVSGTAYEAFF
few,TRBV20-1,TRBD2,TRBJ2-3,TGCAGTGCTGTAGTGGGGGGGGAAGATACGCAGTATTTT,CSAVVGGEDTQYF
NA,TRBV7-2,TRBD2,TRBJ2-7,TGTGCCAGCAGCTTAGCCGCGAACGGGGGGGCTAGCGCCTACGAGCAGTACTTC,CASSLAANGGASAYEQYF